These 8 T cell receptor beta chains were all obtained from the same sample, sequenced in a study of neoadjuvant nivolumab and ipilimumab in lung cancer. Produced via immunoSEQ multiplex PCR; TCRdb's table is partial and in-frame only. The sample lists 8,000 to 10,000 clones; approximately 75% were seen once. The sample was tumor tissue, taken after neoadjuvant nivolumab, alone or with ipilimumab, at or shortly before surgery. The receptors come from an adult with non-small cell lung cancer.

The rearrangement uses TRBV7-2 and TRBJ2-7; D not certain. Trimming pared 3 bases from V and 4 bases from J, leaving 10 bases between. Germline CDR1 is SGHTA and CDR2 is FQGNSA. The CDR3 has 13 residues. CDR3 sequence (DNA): TGTGCCAGCAGCTTGAATACAGAGTACGAGCAGTACTTC. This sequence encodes CASSLNTEYEQYF.

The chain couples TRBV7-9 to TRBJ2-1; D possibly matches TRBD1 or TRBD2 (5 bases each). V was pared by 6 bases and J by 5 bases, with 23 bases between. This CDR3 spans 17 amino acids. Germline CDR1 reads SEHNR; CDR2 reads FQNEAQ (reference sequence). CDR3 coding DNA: TGTGCCAGCAGGAAAACGCCGGGACCACGTAGGGACAATGAGCAGTTCTTC. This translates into CASRKTPGPRRDNEQFF.

The CDR3, as DNA: TGTGCCAGTAGTTCCTACCGGGACTCACGGGCCCAGGAGCAGTTCTTC. It is translated as CASSSYRDSRAQEQFF. This chain uses TRBV19 with TRBJ2-1, with D perhaps TRBD2 (6 bases). V was cut by 5 bases and J by 10 bases, with 24 bases left in between. The CDR3 is made up of 16 amino acids. Germline V gives CDR1 LNHDA, CDR2 SQIVND (reference sequence). The full variable domain, rest sourced from reference TRBV19 and TRBJ2-1, is DGGITQSPKYLFRKEGQNVTLSCEQNLNHDAMYWYRQDPGQGLRLIYYSQIVNDFQKGDIAEGYSVSREKKESFPLTVTSAQKNPTAFYLCASSSYRDSRAQEQFFGPGTRLTVL.

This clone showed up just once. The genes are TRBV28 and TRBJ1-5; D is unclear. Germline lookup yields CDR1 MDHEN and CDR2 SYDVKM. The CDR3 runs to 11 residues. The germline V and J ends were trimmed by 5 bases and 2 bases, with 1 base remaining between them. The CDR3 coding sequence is TGTGCCAGCAGTCGCAATCAGCCCCAGCATTTT. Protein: CASSRNQPQHF.

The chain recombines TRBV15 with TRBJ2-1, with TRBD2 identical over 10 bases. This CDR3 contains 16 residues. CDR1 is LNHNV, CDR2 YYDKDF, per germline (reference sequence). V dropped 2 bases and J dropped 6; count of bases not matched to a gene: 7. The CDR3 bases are TGTGCCACCAGCAGACGAGGACTAGCGGAACCCAATGAGCAGTTCTTC. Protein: CATSRRGLAEPNEQFF.

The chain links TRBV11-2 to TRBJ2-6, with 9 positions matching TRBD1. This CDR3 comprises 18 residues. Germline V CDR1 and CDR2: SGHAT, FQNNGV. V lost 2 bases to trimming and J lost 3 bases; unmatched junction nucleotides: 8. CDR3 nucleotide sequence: TGTGCCAGCAGCTTAAGTGGGACAGGGTTAGTTGGGGCCAACGTCCTGACTTTC. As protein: CASSLSGTGLVGANVLTF.

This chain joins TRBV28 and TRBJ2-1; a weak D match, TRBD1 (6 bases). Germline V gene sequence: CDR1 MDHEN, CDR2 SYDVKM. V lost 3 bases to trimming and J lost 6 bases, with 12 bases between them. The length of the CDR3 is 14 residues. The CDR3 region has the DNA TGTGCCAGCAGTTTCAGGGGATTTATCAATGAGCAGTTCTTC. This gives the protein CASSFRGFINEQFF.

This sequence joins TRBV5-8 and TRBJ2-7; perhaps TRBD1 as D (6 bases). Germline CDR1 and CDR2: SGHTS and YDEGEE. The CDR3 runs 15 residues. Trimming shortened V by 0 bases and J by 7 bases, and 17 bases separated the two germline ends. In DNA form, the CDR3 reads TGTGCCAGCAGCTTGGATCAGGGGCTGTGGAGGGAGCAGTACTTC. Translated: CASSLDQGLWREQYF.